The subject of this entry is one T cell receptor beta chain. This clone was observed once. Its antigen target is currently unknown. Base qualities are missing; no much larger clone stands one base away. The immunoSEQ Assay, a bias-controlled multiplex PCR, was used to amplify TCRbeta CDR3 regions from genomic DNA. In the source study's methods: The number of nucleated cells in each sample was estimated by amplification of reference gene primers within the assay. To quantify the absolute abundance of each unique TCRbeta CDR3 rearrangement, sequence reads were collapsed and filtered. For each sample, productive Simpson clonality was calculated as the square root of Simpson's diversity index across productive rearrangements. This immuneACCESS table, as held by TCRdb, lists in-frame sequences with V and J called but not all clones. Of the missing ones, under half trace to an unresolved V gene in checked studies; the others have no known cause. The DNA was the basis for D and trimming; V, J and clone size are from that table. The sample table holds some 290,000 clones, of which 85% to 90% were seen once. The ten largest clones capture around 0.97% of the sample.

V was cut back by 5 bases and J by 6 bases, leaving a gap of 17 bases between them. From the germline V gene, CDR1 is SGHTA and CDR2 is FQGTGA. From its cysteine to its phenylalanine, the CDR3 spans 15 amino acids. Of all the DNA, just the CDR3 is kept, 45 bases in frame from base 1. The entry originates in a study of blood T cell repertoires in COVID-19 (dated by TCRdb to about 2020). General notes on the study: Samples covering the acute and convalescent phases of COVID-19 were provided by collaborators in the United States, Italy and Spain. The prospective study material was composed of cDNA or gDNA derived from T cells, B-cell-depleted T cells, or PBMCs. The dataset comprised deeply sampled blood TCRbeta repertoires from subjects exposed to, actively infected with, or recovered from COVID-19. The repertoires were released in a freely available public database intended as a resource for research on the immune response to SARS-CoV-2. The samples were drawn from the first 160 participants of the ongoing ImmuneRACE study and from 1,254 subjects provided by 6 global collaborators. A de-identified subject ID, COVID-19 status, age in years and sex were almost always included in the sample metadata. Where available, HLA class I and class II types were obtained from metadata supplied by the sample provider rather than from assay-based typing. Study-level results and caveats: How much clinical and demographic metadata was included differed by source and by participant, and the metadata was provided uncurated.

One collaborating source in Seattle enrolled patients while the patients were actively infected and followed the patients over time throughout the course of disease. Each collaborating institution followed its own protocols to collect whole blood in K2EDTA tubes. For TCRbeta analysis, collaborators shipped samples in one of three forms: frozen whole blood, isolated PBMCs, or DNA extracted from either of those sample types. This clonotype was obtained from a woman between 40 and 55 years old with COVID-19, enrolled during active disease. Sample: peripheral blood. The rearrangement joined TRBV7-3 to TRBJ2-1; TRBD1 might be the D gene, on 6 matching bases. The CDR3 protein: CASSPGARGSNEQFF. The sequence in DNA is TGTGCCAGCAGCCCCGGGGCCAGGGGAAGCAATGAGCAGTTCTTC.